This is a list of T cell receptor beta chains from one sample in a study of radiotherapy plus CTLA-4 blockade in lung cancer. TCRdb's table, derived via immunoSEQ multiplex PCR, lists solely in-frame clones and lacks some. This table has roughly 60,000 clones, around 77% appearing once. This specimen was peripheral blood, taken from a patient treated with radiotherapy plus ipilimumab. The receptors derive from a human donor with non-small cell lung cancer who had a complete response to radiotherapy plus ipilimumab. Both conserved end residues are part of each CDR3. Fields, in order: J gene, V gene, CDR3 length, CDR3 protein.

J: TRBJ2-7
V: TRBV7-8
length: 18
CDR3: CASSPVGGGGGASYEQYF

J: TRBJ1-6
V: TRBV7-2
length: 13
CDR3: CASSLELVSPLHF

J: TRBJ2-6
V: TRBV6-4
length: 17
CDR3: CASSNRDTISGANVLTF

J: TRBJ2-6
V: TRBV28
length: 15
CDR3: CASRGQGSGANVLTF

J: TRBJ2-5
V: TRBV5-4
length: 14
CDR3: CASSLLAGGNEQYF

J: TRBJ2-4
V: TRBV28
length: 17
CDR3: CARPADSLKLAKNIQYF

J: TRBJ1-1
V: TRBV11-2
length: 14
CDR3: CASSMGQRSTEAFF

J: TRBJ1-3
V: TRBV6-5
length: 15
CDR3: CASSYGQYAGNTIYF

J: TRBJ1-1
V: TRBV9
length: 16
CDR3: CASSPTQGGGNTEAFF

J: TRBJ1-4
V: TRBV6-6
length: 16
CDR3: CASSRTAGTLGEKLFF

J: TRBJ2-7
V: TRBV19
length: 14
CDR3: CASSTNTGGYEQYF

J: TRBJ2-3
V: TRBV30
length: 18
CDR3: CAWTWGLASGREADTQYF

J: TRBJ2-7
V: TRBV14
length: 18
CDR3: CASSQDRFFGRDSYEQYF

J: TRBJ2-4
V: TRBV21-1
length: 16
CDR3: CASTPGAALAKNIQYF

J: TRBJ1-2
V: TRBV7-9
length: 13
CDR3: CASSTGTTRGYTF

J: TRBJ1-1
V: TRBV6-5
length: 16
CDR3: CASSSFGRGGNTEAFF

J: TRBJ1-4
V: TRBV5-1
length: 17
CDR3: CASSLGQGRGAGEKLFF

J: TRBJ2-4
V: TRBV1
length: 11
CDR3: CTSTPQGLIYF

J: TRBJ2-5
V: TRBV10-1
length: 14
CDR3: CASSAGEIGETQYF

J: TRBJ1-4
V: TRBV2
length: 11
CDR3: CASRYSGKLFF

J: TRBJ2-3
V: TRBV6-1
length: 15
CDR3: CASSEGGQGTDTQYF

J: TRBJ1-2
V: TRBV30
length: 11
CDR3: CAWLRWTGYTF

J: TRBJ2-1
V: TRBV6-1
length: 15
CDR3: CASRVGTSGGGEQFF

J: TRBJ2-5
V: TRBV25-1
length: 16
CDR3: CASSEYRGRGQETQYF

J: TRBJ1-1
V: TRBV5-6
length: 15
CDR3: CASSLASGINTEAFF

J: TRBJ1-2
V: TRBV6-1
length: 17
CDR3: CASSESPARQGAYGYTF

J: TRBJ2-1
V: TRBV7-2
length: 16
CDR3: CASSRSGGGSYNEQFF

J: TRBJ1-6
V: TRBV4-3
length: 15
CDR3: CASSQQQSYNSPLHF

J: TRBJ1-1
V: TRBV4-1
length: 16
CDR3: CASSHAPRSQNTEAFF

J: TRBJ2-1
V: TRBV6-1
length: 13
CDR3: CASSPWGGYEQFF

J: TRBJ2-1
V: TRBV29-1
length: 14
CDR3: CSASLTSSYNEQFF

J: TRBJ2-7
V: TRBV15
length: 14
CDR3: CATSRGGQGKEQYF

J: TRBJ1-1
V: TRBV6-6
length: 15
CDR3: CASSYTTGGGTEAFF

J: TRBJ2-7
V: TRBV5-5
length: 16
CDR3: CASRRSGLAGGYEQYF

J: TRBJ2-1
V: TRBV5-1
length: 17
CDR3: CASRLLSGGPSYNEQFF

J: TRBJ1-2
V: TRBV27
length: 14
CDR3: CASSLRWRGDGYTF

J: NA
V: TRBV19
length: 15
CDR3: CASSMGRGNTDTQHF

J: TRBJ1-5
V: TRBV6-1
length: 12
CDR3: CASNTGSQPQHF

J: TRBJ2-3
V: TRBV4-1
length: 18
CDR3: CASSRGLAGGLGEDTQYF

J: TRBJ2-2
V: TRBV5-8
length: 16
CDR3: CASSFRTGGNTGELFF

J: TRBJ2-4
V: TRBV28
length: 16
CDR3: CASSLLAGVGWYIQYF

J: TRBJ2-7
V: TRBV30
length: 13
CDR3: CAWSTGGPYEQYF

J: TRBJ2-7
V: TRBV18
length: 13
CDR3: CASSPQSSYEQYF

J: TRBJ2-5
V: TRBV28
length: 15
CDR3: CASSSPAGRKETQYF

J: TRBJ2-1
V: TRBV6-5
length: 14
CDR3: CASSYGYSLAEQFF